This T cell receptor beta chain was documented in a study of T cells in women clearing cervical HPV infection. The overall study: Cases were women with histologically confirmed HPV16-related CIN3 or worse, including 2 invasive cancers. Controls' single incident HPV16 infection cleared within 12 months without precancer. Cases' blood sampling followed lesion detection by median around 150 days (90 to 200).

Assay used: immunoSEQ multiplex PCR; TCRdb lists only in-frame clones, some missing. Here the sample table reports roughly 18,000 clones. Notes on this clone: What it binds is unknown. The read terminates 3 residues before the CDR3 end, so the remaining end is supplied by the germline J gene.

The J segment lost 4 bases and the V segment lost 5 bases, leaving 8 bases of the junction unmatched. The CDR3 consists of 15 residues. Germline lookup yields CDR1 LNHDA and CDR2 SQIVND (reference sequence). Study-level points and caveats: Combining TCR richness with V gene abundances gave approximately 0.8 AUC.

The chain has TRBV19 and TRBJ1-2; 9 bases fit TRBD1. Sequenced material: blood buffy coat. The TCR sequence derives from a woman between 18 and 75 years old with a cervical HPV16 infection that either progressed to CIN3+ or cleared (not recorded which). The part of the CDR3 DNA that was read is TGTGCCAGTAGTCCAGGACAGGGGTTCGGCTATGGC. Its protein product is CASSPGQGFGYG. The whole CDR3 protein is CASSPGQGFGYGYTF.